A single sample is the source of the 26 T cell receptor beta chains below, sequenced in a study of molecular identifiers for immune sequencing clone quantification. MiXCR, run by TCRdb on the PCR reads, gives a single entry per CDR3 protein. The data hold approximately 93,000 distinct CDR3 sequences, with 25% observed a single time. Sequenced input: naive CD8+ T cells from blood, with Jurkat cell RNA spiked in. This sample's subset: FACS-sorted CD8+CD4-CCR7+CD45RA+ naive T cells. Every receptor here comes from a human donor in good health. Some libraries in this study had Jurkat cell RNA spiked in.

V is TRBV19 and J is TRBJ2-7; 12 bases fit TRBD1. J was trimmed by 6 bases and V by 3 bases; bases with no gene match: 6. There are 15 residues in the CDR3. Per germline, CDR1 LNHDA and CDR2 SQIVND (reference sequence). This CDR3 is CASSIDGTGGIEQYF. The CDR3 coding sequence is TGTGCCAGTAGTATCGATGGGACAGGGGGCATCGAGCAGTACTTC.

There are a few counts of this clonotype. This chain connects TRBV28 to TRBJ2-6, with 8 bases identical to TRBD1. Germline CDR1 is MDHEN and CDR2 is SYDVKM. There are 20 residues in the CDR3. V was clipped by 4 bases and J by 2 bases; unmatched bases: 16. CDR3 DNA: TGTGCCAGCAGTTCCAGGACAGGGTTAGTGCCATCACCTGGGGCCAACGTCCTGACTTTC. Protein: CASSSRTGLVPSPGANVLTF.

The rearrangement links TRBV11-2 to TRBJ2-1, with D hard to call. CDR3 length: 11 residues. Trimming pared 8 bases from V and 10 bases from J, leaving 12 bases between. Germline assignment: CDR1 SGHAT and CDR2 FQNNGV. CDR3 loop: CASARPGEQFF. The CDR3 DNA is TGTGCCAGCGCCCGCCCCGGGGAGCAGTTCTTC.

This clonotype showed up just a few times. The genes are TRBV11-2 and TRBJ2-3; 8 bases map to TRBD2. J lost 2 bases, V lost 5 bases, and 12 bases had no gene match. Per the germline V gene, CDR1 is SGHAT and CDR2 is FQNNGV. The CDR3 has 17 residues. The DNA of the CDR3 is TGTGCCAGCAGCCCCAGGGGCGGGGGGCTTGACACAGATACGCAGTATTTT. Its translation is CASSPRGGGLDTDTQYF.

In its sample, this clonotype was seen many times. The chain recombines TRBV2 with TRBJ2-1; D might be TRBD2 (6 bases). The germline V gene has CDR1 SNHLY and CDR2 FYNNEI. V lost 8 bases and J 7 bases, leaving 18 bases between the germline ends. The CDR3 length is 14 residues. DNA of the CDR3: TGTGCCAGCGAGGGACTCTCATTCGGGAATGAGCAGTTCTTC. Protein sequence: CASEGLSFGNEQFF.

In its sample, this clonotype was seen a few times. The V gene is TRBV12-3 or TRBV12-4, the J gene TRBJ2-1; 16 bases match TRBD2. The CDR3 has 14 residues. V lost 5 bases to trimming and J lost 14 bases; unmatched junction nucleotides: 6. The CDR3 DNA reads TGTGCCAGCAGTCCCGGGACTAGCGGGGGGGTTAAGTTCTTC. Translated: CASSPGTSGGVKFF.

At least ten counts were recorded for this clonotype. This chain joins TRBV7-9 and TRBJ2-2; 10 bases map to TRBD1. From germline, CDR1 is SEHNR and CDR2 FQNEAQ (reference sequence). The CDR3 length is 17 residues. V lost 5 bases, J lost 5 bases, and 11 bases stayed unmatched. The CDR3 DNA is TGTGCCAGCAGCGCGCGTCAACCGGGACAGGGGACCGGGGAGCTGTTTTTT. This gives the protein CASSARQPGQGTGELFF.

This clonotype showed up just a few times. The chain has TRBV20-1 and TRBJ2-7; 9 bases are a match to TRBD1. CDR3 size: 16 residues. The V gene's germline CDR1 is DFQATT and CDR2 SNEGSKA (reference sequence). V lost 5 bases, J lost 2 bases, and 13 bases stayed unmatched. CDR3 sequence reads: CSASPWGTGPAYEQYF. The DNA of the CDR3 is TGCAGTGCTTCACCCTGGGGGACAGGGCCAGCCTACGAGCAGTACTTC.

This clonotype was seen a handful of times. V and J are TRBV6-1 and TRBJ1-4, with D perhaps matching TRBD1 (5 bases). There are 20 residues in the CDR3. V lost 4 bases, J lost 7 bases, and 31 bases lay in between. Germline assignment: CDR1 MNHNS and CDR2 SASEGT. CDR3 sequence (DNA): TGTGCCAGCAGTGCAAAAGGCTTGGAGGGGTCGGGGGGAGGGAGTGAAAAACTGTTTTTT. Its translation: CASSAKGLEGSGGGSEKLFF.

This clonotype was counted at least ten times. V usage is TRBV19 and J usage is TRBJ1-1, with unresolved D. CDR1 and CDR2 (germline): LNHDA, SQIVND (reference sequence). The CDR3 covers 14 residues. V shed 6 bases and J shed 3 bases, with 14 bases lying between them. For the CDR3, the DNA is TGTGCCAGTAGCGGTGGGCCCCGGGACACTGAAGCTTTCTTT. This codes for CASSGGPRDTEAFF.

This CDR3 is CASSDWGSNQPQHF. DNA for the CDR3: TGTGCCAGCAGTGATTGGGGGAGCAATCAGCCCCAGCATTTT. The genes are TRBV6-1 and TRBJ1-5, with a tentative D call TRBD1 (5 bases). Germline assignment: CDR1 MNHNS and CDR2 SASEGT. This CDR3 region has 14 residues. V dropped 3 bases and J dropped 1 base, with 7 bases sitting between them.

Comment on this clonotype: A much larger clonotype is one base distant, so this may be a read error. Likely a read error: the CDR3 ends without its conserved phenylalanine or tryptophan. The chain combines TRBV25-1 with TRBJ2-7; D perhaps matches TRBD1 (5 bases). CDR3 length equals 13 residues. The germline V and J ends were trimmed by 2 bases and 2 bases, with 7 bases remaining between them. Germline CDR1 is MGHDK and CDR2 is SYGVNS. In nucleotides, the CDR3 is TGTGCCAGCAGTGAACAGGGTCCCTACGAGCAGTACCTC. Translation: CASSEQGPYEQYL.

In the case of this clonotype: Germline is not matched at one junction end, which may reflect a read error. The chain links TRBV20-1 to TRBJ2-7, with TRBD2 matching 7 bases. This CDR3 has 16 amino acids. Per germline, CDR1 DFQATT and CDR2 SNEGSKA (reference sequence). CDR3 bases: TGCAGTGCTAGAGACCTAGCGGACCCCCTTATAGACGAGCAGTGCTTC. Translating gives CSARDLADPLIDEQCF.

This clonotype came up a few times. This chain links TRBV2 with TRBJ2-7; 7 positions match TRBD2. Trimming at V came to 4 bases and at J to 5 bases, leaving 11 bases not matched to a gene. The CDR3 spans 15 residues. Germline CDR1 SNHLY, CDR2 FYNNEI. The CDR3 loop reads CASSAGTTTVDEQYF. Written as DNA, the CDR3 is TGTGCCAGCAGTGCCGGGACTACCACTGTGGACGAGCAGTACTTC.

In its sample, this clonotype was seen many times. V and J are TRBV13 and TRBJ2-7; perhaps D is TRBD1 or TRBD2 (6 bases each). There are 12 residues in the CDR3. The ends were cut back, 8 bases at V and 2 bases at J, with 10 bases in the middle. Germline V gene data show CDR1 as PRHDT and CDR2 as FYEKMQ (reference sequence). CDR3 sequence (DNA): TGTGCCAGCGGGGGGCTCGCCTACGAGCAGTACTTC. This translates into CASGGLAYEQYF.

A word on this clonotype: A single base separates this from a much larger clone, so it may be a read error. This rearrangement joins TRBV29-1 to TRBJ2-5; 11 nucleotides align to TRBD2. The CDR3 extends over 15 amino acids. Germline CDR1 is SQVTM and CDR2 is ANQGSEA. The ends lost 7 bases at V and 5 bases at J; junction bases unmatched: 12. CDR3 nucleotide sequence: TGCAGCGGAGAGGGGACTAGCGGTGTGCAGGAGACCCAGTACTTC. It translates to CSGEGTSGVQETQYF.

Of note for this clonotype: It may be a read error: a sequence one base away is much more abundant. This chain uses TRBV29-1 with TRBJ2-7; the match to TRBD1 covers 8 bases. CDR1 SQVTM and CDR2 ANQGSEA come from the germline V gene. V gave up 7 bases and J gave up 2 bases; unmatched junction bases: 7. The CDR3 extends over 13 amino acids. The CDR3 DNA sequence: TGCAGCGCAGCCGGGACAGGAGCCTACGAGCAGTACTTC. It translates to CSAAGTGAYEQYF.

Details on this clonotype: At one end the junction does not follow the germline gene, possibly because of a read error. The rearrangement joins TRBV27 to TRBJ1-6; D is possibly TRBD1 (5 bases). Germline V gene data show CDR1 as MNHEY and CDR2 as SMNVEV (reference sequence). The length of the CDR3 is 15 residues. CDR3 sequence: CASRGKGSYNSLLHF. For the CDR3, the DNA is TGTGCCAGCAGGGGAAAGGGGTCCTATAATTCACTCCTCCACTTT.

This clonotype was seen only a few times. V is TRBV4-1 and J is TRBJ1-1, with D unresolved. Germline V lookup: CDR1 MGHRA, CDR2 YSYEKL. Trimming stripped 1 base from V and 4 bases from J, with 10 bases between. This CDR3 contains 14 residues. CDR3 in amino acids: CASSQVLGSTEAFF. CDR3 in DNA: TGCGCCAGCAGCCAAGTGTTGGGGAGCACTGAAGCTTTCTTT.

Of note for this clonotype: This may be a read error: a much more frequent sequence differs by one nucleotide. The V and J genes are TRBV20-1 and TRBJ2-7, with TRBD1 identical over 7 bases. This CDR3 comprises 13 residues. Germline lookup yields CDR1 DFQATT and CDR2 SNEGSKA (reference sequence). V was pared by 5 bases and J by 2 bases, with 6 bases of the junction left unmatched. The CDR3 coding sequence is TGCAGTGCTCTCCTGCAGGGGGCCTACGAGCAGTACTTC. Translation gives CSALLQGAYEQYF.

The CDR3 is CASGLVFAGLLNEQFF. The CDR3 DNA reads TGTGCTAGTGGTTTGGTATTCGCGGGGTTATTGAATGAGCAGTTCTTC. The rearrangement joins TRBV12-5 to TRBJ2-1; D is perhaps TRBD2 (6 bases). Germline CDR1 reads LGHNT; CDR2 reads FRNRAP. The germline V and J ends were trimmed by 0 bases and 7 bases, with 16 bases remaining between them. The CDR3 runs 16 residues.

In its sample, this clonotype was seen a few times. J is TRBJ2-2 and V is TRBV7-2, with D possibly being TRBD1 or TRBD2 (5 bases each). This CDR3 contains 16 residues. The germline V gene has CDR1 SGHTA and CDR2 FQGNSA. V was cut by 4 bases and J by 6 bases, with 18 bases left in between. The DNA for the CDR3 is TGTGCCAGCAGCTCTCGGGACCCACTGGACGCCGGGGAGCTGTTTTTT. It specifies CASSSRDPLDAGELFF.

This clonotype occurred many times. The rearrangement joins TRBV27 to TRBJ1-1; 8 bases are a match to TRBD1. This CDR3 spans 17 amino acids. Germline assignment: CDR1 MNHEY and CDR2 SMNVEV (reference sequence). V gave up 2 bases and J gave up 4 bases; unmatched junction bases: 12. The CDR3 spells CASSLAQPGGPSTEAFF. The CDR3 coding sequence is TGTGCCAGCAGTTTAGCCCAACCAGGGGGCCCGTCCACTGAAGCTTTCTTT.

This clonotype was recorded many times. The chain carries TRBV19 and TRBJ2-7, with 10 bases aligning to TRBD2. Trimming at V came to 6 bases and at J to 1 base, leaving 6 bases not matched to a gene. CDR1 and CDR2 from the germline V gene are LNHDA and SQIVND (reference sequence). This CDR3 is 15 amino acids long. CDR3 coding DNA: TGTGCCAGTAGCCCGGGACTAGCGAGTTCCTACGAGCAGTACTTC. Translated: CASSPGLASSYEQYF.

This clonotype was recorded at least ten times. The CDR3 sequence: CASSHGGSYEQYF. CDR3 bases: TGCGCCAGCAGCCATGGCGGGAGCTACGAGCAGTACTTC. This chain joins TRBV4-3 and TRBJ2-7; 7 positions agree with TRBD2. J lost 3 bases, V lost 3 bases, and 2 bases had no gene match. From germline, CDR1 is LGHNA and CDR2 YSLEER. CDR3 size: 13 residues.

This clonotype has at least ten counts. The J gene is TRBJ1-5, the V gene TRBV12-3 or TRBV12-4, with D hard to call. CDR3 length: 12 residues. V was cut by 5 bases and J by 9 bases, with 11 bases left in between. As DNA, the CDR3 is TGTGCCAGCAGTCAACCCGTAGGGCCCCAGCATTTT. It is translated as CASSQPVGPQHF.